This paragraph reports one T cell receptor (beta chain). Its antigen is currently unknown. The data are from a study of CD8+CD57+ T cells in acquired aplastic anemia. Both TCR beta VDJ combination and CDR3 sequence profiling were carried out. Genomic DNA was the template for this profiling. TCRdb itself ran the reads through MiXCR, one entry per CDR3 protein. The sample lists roughly 180,000 distinct CDR3 sequences; roughly 60% were seen once. Sequencing involved patients with CD8+CD57+ cell expansion previously shown by flow cytometry. Study-level points and caveats: Comparison of patients with controls identified about 27 shared CD8+ CDR3 sequences.

V lost 0 bases and J lost 1, with 11 bases in between. Germline-derived CDR1 and CDR2 are SGDLS and YYNGEE. This CDR3 comprises 17 residues. The sequence was collected from a human donor with aplastic anemia. This chain uses TRBV9 with TRBJ2-6, with D maybe TRBD1 (6 bases). The material sequenced was sorted CD4+, CD8+, or CD8+CD57+ T cells (not recorded which) from PBMCs. The CDR3 nucleotides read TGTGCCAGCAGCGTAGCTCCGACAGGATCTGGGGCCAACGTCCTGACTTTC. Its protein product is CASSVAPTGSGANVLTF. Drawing the rest from reference TRBV9 and TRBJ2-6, the complete variable domain is DSGVTQTPKHLITATGQRVTLRCSPRSGDLSVYWYQQSLDQGLQFLIQYYNGEERAKGNILERFSAQQFPDLHSELNLSSLELGDSALYFCASSVAPTGSGANVLTFGAGSRLTVL.